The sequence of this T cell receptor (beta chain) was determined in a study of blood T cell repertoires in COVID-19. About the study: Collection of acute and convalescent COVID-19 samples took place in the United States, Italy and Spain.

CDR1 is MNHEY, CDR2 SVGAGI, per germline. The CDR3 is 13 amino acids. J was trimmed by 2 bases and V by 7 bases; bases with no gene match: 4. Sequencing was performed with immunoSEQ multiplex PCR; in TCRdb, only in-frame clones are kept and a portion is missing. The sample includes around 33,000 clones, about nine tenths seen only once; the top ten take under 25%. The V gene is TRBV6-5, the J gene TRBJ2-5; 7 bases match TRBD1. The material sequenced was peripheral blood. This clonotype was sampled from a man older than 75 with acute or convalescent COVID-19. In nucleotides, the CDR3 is TGTGCCAGCACCAAGACAGGGCAAGAGACCCAGTACTTC. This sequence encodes CASTKTGQETQYF.